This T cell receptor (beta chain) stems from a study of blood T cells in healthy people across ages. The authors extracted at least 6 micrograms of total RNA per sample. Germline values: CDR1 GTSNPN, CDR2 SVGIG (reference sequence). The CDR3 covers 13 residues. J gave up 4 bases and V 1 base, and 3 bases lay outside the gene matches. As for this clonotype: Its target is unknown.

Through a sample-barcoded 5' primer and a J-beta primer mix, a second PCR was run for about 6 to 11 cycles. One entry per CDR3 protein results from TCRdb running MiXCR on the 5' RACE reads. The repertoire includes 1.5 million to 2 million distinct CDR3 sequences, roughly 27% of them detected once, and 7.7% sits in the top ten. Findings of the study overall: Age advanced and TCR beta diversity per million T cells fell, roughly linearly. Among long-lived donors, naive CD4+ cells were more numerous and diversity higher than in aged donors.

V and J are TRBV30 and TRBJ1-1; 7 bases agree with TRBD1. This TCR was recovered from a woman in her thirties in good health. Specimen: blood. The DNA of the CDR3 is TGTGCCTGGAGTGCCGCAGGGGGCACTGAAGCTTTCTTT. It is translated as CAWSAAGGTEAFF.